This T cell receptor (beta chain) was sequenced for a study of HIV-infected patients and healthy controls. Reverse transcription used around 480 ng RNA and constant-region primers for alpha and beta. Using multiplexing indices, alpha and beta chain libraries were generated apart by chain-specific third strand synthesis. TCRdb processed the 5' RACE reads anew with MiXCR; each CDR3 protein has one entry. The sample carries about 6,600 distinct CDR3 sequences, less than 11% recorded once. This clonotype was counted ten times or more. Its antigen is currently unknown. V shed 6 bases, J shed 2 bases, and the junction held 7 bases outside the gene matches. The length of the CDR3 is 15 residues. Findings of the study overall: Only sixteen HIV-infected individuals were processed, a major limit on how widely findings apply. HIV+ repertoires were severely depleted of MAIT alpha-chain CDR3s, unlike healthy controls. CDR3 sharing between individuals was lower in HIV-infected patients than in healthy controls.

Follow-up blood was drawn about 14 weeks, roughly three months, after antiretroviral therapy began. The repertoire came from unfractionated whole blood and reflected all unsorted peripheral T cells. The V gene is TRBV12-3 or TRBV12-4, the J gene TRBJ2-5; 9 bases fit TRBD2. The TCR was taken from an adult with HIV infection. The sample here was blood, taken during antiretroviral therapy. DNA of the CDR3: TGTGCCAGCAGATCACATAGCGGGGGACAAGAGACCCAGTACTTC. The encoded protein is CASRSHSGGQETQYF.